Sequencing of this T cell receptor (beta chain) was carried out in a study of tissue T cells after allogeneic stem cell transplantation. The germline V gene encodes CDR1 FNHDT and CDR2 SITEND (reference sequence). The CDR3 totals 14 residues. Trimming pared 4 bases from V and 0 bases from J, leaving 9 bases between. Findings and limits, study-wide: Few T cell clones were shared across patients, but motif clusters showed tissue-specific shared signatures.

Sequencing was performed with immunoSEQ multiplex PCR; in TCRdb, only in-frame clones are kept and a portion is missing. In the table there are about 48,000 clones, around 69% of which are singletons. Note on this clone: The antigen remains unidentified. Gene names refer to mouse genes. The CDR3 goes on 1 residue after the read ends, and that part is filled in from the germline J gene.

Sequencing used sorted cells pooled from one or two spleens. The J gene is TRBJ2-5, the V gene TRBV19; unclear D gene. The TCR was taken from a pool of C57BL/6 mice in good health. The sequenced part of the CDR3 DNA is TGTGCCAGCAGTGTCCGACATAACCAAGACACCCAGTAC. Encoded protein: CASSVRHNQDTQY. The whole CDR3 sequence is CASSVRHNQDTQYF.